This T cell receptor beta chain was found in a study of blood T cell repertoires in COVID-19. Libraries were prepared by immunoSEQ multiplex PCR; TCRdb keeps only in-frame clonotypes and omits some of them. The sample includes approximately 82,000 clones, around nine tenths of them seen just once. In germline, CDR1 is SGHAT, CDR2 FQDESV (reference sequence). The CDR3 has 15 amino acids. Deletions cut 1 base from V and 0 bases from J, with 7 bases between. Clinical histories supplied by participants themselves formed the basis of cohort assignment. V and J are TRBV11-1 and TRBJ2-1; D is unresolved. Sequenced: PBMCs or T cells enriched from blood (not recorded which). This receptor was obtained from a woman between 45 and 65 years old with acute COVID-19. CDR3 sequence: CASSLGSSSYNEQFF. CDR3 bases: TGTGCCAGCAGCTTAGGGTCGAGCTCCTACAATGAGCAGTTCTTC.